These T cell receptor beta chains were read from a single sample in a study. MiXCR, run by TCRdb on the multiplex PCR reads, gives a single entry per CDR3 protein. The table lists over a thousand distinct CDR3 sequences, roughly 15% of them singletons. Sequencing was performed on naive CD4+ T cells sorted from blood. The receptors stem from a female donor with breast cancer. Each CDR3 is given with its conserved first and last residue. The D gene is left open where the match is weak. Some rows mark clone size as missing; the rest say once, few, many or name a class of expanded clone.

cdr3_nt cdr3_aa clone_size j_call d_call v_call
TGTGCCAGCAGTCCCCAGGATTCTAACTATGGCTACACCTTC CASSPQDSNYGYTF many TRBJ1-2 - TRBV12-3/TRBV12-4
TGTGCCAGCAGTGGAGAACTATACTATGGCTACACCTTC CASSGELYYGYTF medium-sized TRBJ1-2 - TRBV12-3/TRBV12-4
TGTGCTAGTGGTTCGGGACAGGGGCGAGATGATGGCTACACCTTC CASGSGQGRDDGYTF medium-sized TRBJ1-2 TRBD1 TRBV12-5
TGTGCCAGCAGTTTACCCACATTCAACTATGGCTACACCTTC CASSLPTFNYGYTF medium-sized TRBJ1-2 - TRBV12-3/TRBV12-4
TGTGCCAGCAGTTTGGGCCGGAGGCGGATCTATGGCTACACCTTC CASSLGRRRIYGYTF many TRBJ1-2 - TRBV12-3/TRBV12-4
TGTGCCAGCAGTTTAGCGCGGGACAGGGGCTATGGCTACACCTTC CASSLARDRGYGYTF once TRBJ1-2 TRBD1 TRBV12-3/TRBV12-4
TGTGCCAGCAGGGAAAATGACTATGGCTACACCTTC CASRENDYGYTF medium-sized TRBJ1-2 - TRBV12-3/TRBV12-4
TGTGCCAGCAGGCCTTCTGGGGCTGGTGGCTACACCTTC CASRPSGAGGYTF medium-sized TRBJ1-2 - TRBV12-3/TRBV12-4
TGTGCCAGCAGGCCGGGACAGAACTATGGCTACACCTTC CASRPGQNYGYTF - TRBJ1-2 TRBD1 TRBV12-3/TRBV12-4
TGTGCCAGCAGTTCACAAGACGCCTATGGCTACACCTTC CASSSQDAYGYTF few TRBJ1-2 - TRBV12-3/TRBV12-4
TGTGCCAGCAGACGACCCGGCGGCGGACGAGGCTATGGCTACACCTTC CASRRPGGGRGYGYTF many TRBJ1-2 - TRBV12-3/TRBV12-4
TGTGCCAGCAGTTACTCTAACTATGGCTACACCTTC CASSYSNYGYTF medium-sized TRBJ1-2 - TRBV12-3/TRBV12-4
TGTGCCAGCAGCGGACAGGGGTCAGGTGGCTACACCTTC CASSGQGSGGYTF few TRBJ1-2 TRBD1 TRBV12-3/TRBV12-4
TGTGCCAGCAGTTTTGGAGAGTATGGCTACACCTTC CASSFGEYGYTF medium-sized TRBJ1-2 - TRBV12-3/TRBV12-4
TGTGCCAGCAGTCCAACTGTGAACTATGGCTACACCTTC CASSPTVNYGYTF large TRBJ1-2 - TRBV12-3/TRBV12-4
TGTGCCAGCAGGTTGGGACAGGCCTATGGCTACACCTTC CASRLGQAYGYTF - TRBJ1-2 TRBD1 TRBV12-3/TRBV12-4
TGTGCCAGCAGCCCGGGACGGGCCTTTGATGGCTACACCTTC CASSPGRAFDGYTF many TRBJ1-2 - TRBV12-3/TRBV12-4
TGTGCCAGCAGTTTAGCTGTTGGGCAATTCGGTGGCTACACCTTC CASSLAVGQFGGYTF many TRBJ1-2 - TRBV12-3/TRBV12-4
TGTGCCAGCAGCCGGGCGAGGGAACGACAGGGTGACTACACCTTC CASSRARERQGDYTF medium-sized TRBJ1-2 TRBD1 TRBV12-3/TRBV12-4
TGTGCCAGCAGTTCGACAGGAGGCTATGGCTACACCTTC CASSSTGGYGYTF medium-sized TRBJ1-2 - TRBV12-3/TRBV12-4
TGTGCCAGCAGTGGAAGAAGGTTCTATGGCTACACCTTC CASSGRRFYGYTF many TRBJ1-2 - TRBV12-3/TRBV12-4
TGTGCCAGCAGATCCGGGACAGACTATGGCTACACCTTC CASRSGTDYGYTF - TRBJ1-2 TRBD1 TRBV12-3/TRBV12-4
TGTGCCAGCAGGACCCGGACAGGCGACGGCTACACCTTC CASRTRTGDGYTF medium-sized TRBJ1-2 TRBD1 TRBV12-3/TRBV12-4
TGTGCCAGCAGCACGGGACAGGGGCCCTATGGCTACACCTTC CASSTGQGPYGYTF - TRBJ1-2 TRBD1 TRBV12-3/TRBV12-4
TGTGCCAGCAGCACGGGACAGGGTGGTGGCTACACCTTC CASSTGQGGGYTF medium-sized TRBJ1-2 TRBD1 TRBV12-3/TRBV12-4
TGTGCCAGCGTAAGGAATTTGAACTATGGCTACACCTTC CASVRNLNYGYTF medium-sized TRBJ1-2 - TRBV12-3/TRBV12-4
TGTGCCAGCAGTTTTAACAGGGCGGCCTATGGCTACACCTTC CASSFNRAAYGYTF medium-sized TRBJ1-2 - TRBV12-3/TRBV12-4
TGTGCCAGCAGTCCCCGGACAGGGCAGTACCCTACTAACTATGGCTACACCTTC CASSPRTGQYPTNYGYTF - TRBJ1-2 TRBD1 TRBV12-3/TRBV12-4
TGTGCCAGCAGTTTACAAGGCGCCTATGGCTACACCTTC CASSLQGAYGYTF many TRBJ1-2 - TRBV12-3/TRBV12-4
TGTGCCAGCAGTTTAAGGACAGAGATCTATGGCTACACCTTC CASSLRTEIYGYTF many TRBJ1-2 - TRBV12-3/TRBV12-4
TGTGCCAGCAGCCAAGAGTCCGACAGCTATGGCTACACCTTC CASSQESDSYGYTF medium-sized TRBJ1-2 - TRBV12-3/TRBV12-4
TGTGCCAGCAGTTTAGGGCCAGATGGCTACACCTTC CASSLGPDGYTF - TRBJ1-2 - TRBV12-3/TRBV12-4
TGTGCCAGCTCTGTGGGGCACGACTATGGCTACACCTTC CASSVGHDYGYTF medium-sized TRBJ1-2 - TRBV12-3/TRBV12-4
TGTGCCAGCAGTTTAACAGGGAACTATGGCTACACCTTC CASSLTGNYGYTF medium-sized TRBJ1-2 - TRBV12-3/TRBV12-4
TGTGCCAGCAGTTTGGGACTCTATGGCTACACCTTC CASSLGLYGYTF medium-sized TRBJ1-2 - TRBV12-3/TRBV12-4
TGTGCCAGCAGTTTAACCGACCGAAGGGGTTATGGCTACACCTTC CASSLTDRRGYGYTF medium-sized TRBJ1-2 - TRBV12-3/TRBV12-4
TGTGCCAGCAGTTTTCGGACAGGGAGTAACTATGGCTACACCTTC CASSFRTGSNYGYTF - TRBJ1-2 TRBD1 TRBV12-3/TRBV12-4
TGTGCCAGCAGCCCCGACAGGGGCAGGGGCTACACCTTC CASSPDRGRGYTF many TRBJ1-2 TRBD1 TRBV12-3/TRBV12-4
TGTGCCAGCAGAACGGGACAGGGAGTAGGCTACACCTTC CASRTGQGVGYTF - TRBJ1-2 TRBD1 TRBV12-3/TRBV12-4
TGTGCCAGCAGCTCCCTCGGGACAGGGACCTATGGCTACACCTTC CASSSLGTGTYGYTF many TRBJ1-2 TRBD1 TRBV12-3/TRBV12-4